The 27 T cell receptor beta chains reported below all come from one sample, sequenced in a study of blood T cells in healthy people across ages. Next came a second PCR, run for about 7 to 12 cycles, which used a sample-barcoded 5' primer along with a J-beta primer mix. MiXCR, run by TCRdb on the 5' RACE reads, gives a single entry per CDR3 protein. The sample gives hundreds of thousands of distinct CDR3 sequences, around 43% of which show up once; roughly 30% is in the top ten. The sequenced sample was blood. The receptors derive from an elderly man in good health.

This clonotype was counted only a few times. The V call is TRBV7-9, the J call TRBJ2-3; 9 bases align to TRBD1. The CDR3 has 15 amino acids. Germline V lookup: CDR1 SEHNR, CDR2 FQNEAQ (reference sequence). V was clipped by 4 bases and J by 4 bases; unmatched bases: 6. CDR3 nucleotides: TGTGCCAGCAGCTCGGGACAGGGACGGCCAGATACGCAGTATTTT. Protein: CASSSGQGRPDTQYF. The entire variable domain, with the rest obtained from reference TRBV7-9 and TRBJ2-3, is as follows: DTGVSQNPRHKITKRGQNVTFRCDPISEHNRLYWYRQTLGQGPEFLTYFQNEAQLEKSRLLSDRFSAERPKGSFSTLEIQRTEQGDSAMYLCASSSGQGRPDTQYFGPGTRLTVL.

This clonotype was counted ten times or more. The chain carries TRBV3-1 and TRBJ2-7; no firm D call. Germline loops: CDR1 LGHDT, CDR2 YNNKEL (reference sequence). The V gene lost 8 bases and the J gene lost 0 bases, with 8 bases spanning the gap. The CDR3 spans 12 residues. The CDR3 DNA reads TGTGCCAGCTCCCAGGCCTCCTACGAGCAGTACTTC. Translation: CASSQASYEQYF.

This clonotype was picked up a small number of times. The chain recombines TRBV21-1 with TRBJ2-7; TRBD2 is the table's D call, not checked against the DNA. TRBV21-1 is recorded as a pseudogene. This CDR3 spans 16 amino acids. The CDR3 DNA sequence: TGTGCCAGCAGCAAAGAGACAGCGGGGCGCTCCTACGAGCAGTACTTC. Its translation is CASSKETAGRSYEQYF.

This clonotype has ten or more counts. The chain has TRBV20-1 and TRBJ2-6; TRBD2 is a possible D gene (6 bases). Germline-derived CDR1 and CDR2 are DFQATT and SNEGSKA (reference sequence). V was shortened by 0 bases and J by 0 bases, with 12 bases between the two germline ends. This CDR3 is built from 17 residues. CDR3 nucleotide sequence: TGCAGTGCTAGAGATAAAGGACTACTCTCTGGGGCCAACGTCCTGACTTTC. This sequence encodes CSARDKGLLSGANVLTF.

Only a few counts were recorded for this clonotype. The DNA for the CDR3 is TGTGCCAGCAGCTTATCCCTAGCGGGAGATTCAACAGATACGCAGTATTTT. Translating gives CASSLSLAGDSTDTQYF. The chain links TRBV5-5 to TRBJ2-3; 10 positions agree with TRBD2. J lost 3 bases, V lost 2 bases, and 9 bases had no gene match. Germline V CDR1 and CDR2: SGHKS, YYEKEE (reference sequence). CDR3 length equals 17 residues. The whole variable domain, filled in from reference TRBV5-5 and TRBJ2-3, reads DAGVTQSPTHLIKTRGQQVTLRCSPISGHKSVSWYQQVLGQGPQFIFQYYEKEERGRGNFPDRFSARQFPNYSSELNVNALLLGDSALYLCASSLSLAGDSTDTQYFGPGTRLTVL.

This rearrangement joins TRBV6-1 to TRBJ2-7; 10 bases fit TRBD1. Germline loops: CDR1 MNHNS, CDR2 SASEGT. The CDR3 spans 18 residues. J was trimmed by 1 base and V by 4 bases; bases with no gene match: 13. The CDR3 loop reads CASSVPSRQGAWSYEQYF. The CDR3 bases are TGTGCCAGCAGTGTGCCCTCTCGACAGGGGGCTTGGTCCTACGAGCAGTACTTC.

This clonotype was seen more than once but under ten times. This rearrangement joins TRBV7-2 to TRBJ2-1; TRBD1 might be the D (6 bases). CDR3 length equals 15 residues. Trimming removed 3 bases from V and 3 bases from J, with 12 bases in between. Germline V gives CDR1 SGHTA, CDR2 FQGNSA. DNA for the CDR3: TGTGCCAGCAGCTTCGACAGGAAACTCTACAATGAGCAGTTCTTC. Residues: CASSFDRKLYNEQFF.

This chain links TRBV2 with TRBJ2-5; D is undetermined. CDR1 and CDR2 from the germline V gene are SNHLY and FYNNEI. Deletions cut 5 bases from V and 5 bases from J, with 12 bases between. CDR3 length: 13 residues. The CDR3 coding sequence is TGTGCCAGCAGTCGGACCGTTGTTGAGACCCAGTACTTC. It specifies CASSRTVVETQYF.

The chain's CDR3 is CASSSGLAGGKSSYNEQFF. DNA of the CDR3: TGTGCCAGCAGCTCGGGACTAGCGGGAGGCAAAAGCTCCTACAATGAGCAGTTCTTC. The rearrangement links TRBV7-6 to TRBJ2-1; 15 bases agree with TRBD2. From germline, CDR1 is SGHVS and CDR2 FNYEAQ. The CDR3 runs 19 residues. With 4 bases clipped from V and 0 bases from J, the junction kept 7 bases outside the gene matches.

The V and J genes are TRBV6-5 and TRBJ2-1; perhaps TRBD2 as D (8 bases). CDR1 and CDR2 (germline): MNHEY, SVGAGI. The ends were cut back, 2 bases at V and 7 bases at J, with 21 bases in the middle. The CDR3 consists of 17 residues. CDR3 nucleotide sequence: TGTGCCAGCAGTTACAGGGGGCAGCGGGAGAATGAAAATGAGCAGTTCTTC. This translates into CASSYRGQRENENEQFF.

J is TRBJ2-7 and V is TRBV20-1, with D perhaps matching TRBD1 (7 bases). The CDR3 totals 14 residues. Germline loops: CDR1 DFQATT, CDR2 SNEGSKA (reference sequence). The V end lost 3 bases, the J end lost 1 base, and 13 bases lay between the germline ends. The CDR3 loop reads CSARATGRSYEQYF. The DNA of the CDR3 is TGCAGTGCTAGGGCGACAGGGAGGTCCTACGAGCAGTACTTC.

The sample holds a few counts of this clonotype. V usage is TRBV27 and J usage is TRBJ2-1; D is ambiguous. Looked up from germline, CDR1 is MNHEY and CDR2 is SMNVEV (reference sequence). V lost 3 bases, J lost 15 bases, and 21 bases lay in between. CDR3 length: 14 residues. Here the CDR3 DNA reads TGTGCCAGCAGTTTTTTTTCCTGGGGTCAAAGACGGTTCTTC. Translation: CASSFFSWGQRRFF.

This clonotype was seen a few times. The chain employs TRBV4-3 and TRBJ2-3, with 7 bases aligning to TRBD1. V lost 1 base and J lost 0; bases outside the gene matches: 7. Per the germline V gene, CDR1 is LGHNA and CDR2 is YSLEER. The CDR3 sequence is 17 residues long. The CDR3 DNA is TGCGCCAGCAGCCAAGGCTCGACAGGGCTTAGCACAGATACGCAGTATTTT. Amino acids: CASSQGSTGLSTDTQYF.

In its sample, this clonotype was seen a few times. CDR3 in DNA: TGTGCCAGCCAAGGGACTTTCACCGGGGAGCTGTTTTTT. The encoded protein is CASQGTFTGELFF. The chain has TRBV6-2 or TRBV6-3 and TRBJ2-2, with D tentatively TRBD2 (6 bases). The CDR3 is 13 amino acids. V was trimmed by 8 bases and J by 4 bases, leaving 11 bases between them. The germline V gene encodes CDR1 MNHEY and CDR2 SVGEGT.

This chain links TRBV6-1 with TRBJ1-1, with 8 bases aligning to TRBD1. The V and J ends lost 3 bases and 4 bases, in that order; junction bases with no gene match: 4. Germline values: CDR1 MNHNS, CDR2 SASEGT. The CDR3 length is 14 residues. The CDR3 loop is CASSDQGAATEAFF. The CDR3 nucleotides are TGTGCCAGCAGTGACCAGGGGGCGGCCACTGAAGCTTTCTTT.

This clonotype was found a few times. DNA of the CDR3: TGTGCCAGCAGCTCGCTGACTAGCCGCGCCTACGAGCAGTACTTC. It is translated as CASSSLTSRAYEQYF. The J gene is TRBJ2-7, the V gene TRBV7-2; 7 bases map to TRBD2. The V gene end was trimmed by 4 bases and the J gene end by 2 bases; junction bases not matched to a gene: 8. CDR1 is SGHTA and CDR2 is FQGNSA in the germline V gene. There are 15 residues in the CDR3. Drawing the rest from reference TRBV7-2 and TRBJ2-7, the complete variable domain is GAGVSQSPSNKVTEKGKDVELRCDPISGHTALYWYRQSLGQGLEFLIYFQGNSAPDKSGLPSDRFSAERTGGSVSTLTIQRTQQEDSAVYLCASSSLTSRAYEQYFGPGTRLTVT.

Note on this clonotype: A much larger clone differs from this one at a single base, so this may be a read error. This chain joins TRBV20-1 and TRBJ2-3; TRBD2 matches at 14 bases. Germline lookup yields CDR1 DFQATT and CDR2 SNEGSKA (reference sequence). The ends lost 7 bases at V and 3 bases at J; junction bases unmatched: 9. The CDR3 sequence is 16 residues long. CDR3 DNA: TGCAGTGTTCTGAGTCGGACTAGCGGGAGGACAGATACGCAGTATTTT. Its protein product is CSVLSRTSGRTDTQYF.

This clonotype has ten or more counts. The CDR3 spells CASSHLPRTGEPHEQYF. The DNA of the CDR3 is TGTGCCAGCAGCCACCTCCCTAGGACAGGGGAGCCCCACGAGCAGTACTTC. This chain joins TRBV3-1 and TRBJ2-7, with 9 positions matching TRBD1. Germline values: CDR1 LGHDT, CDR2 YNNKEL (reference sequence). This CDR3 comprises 17 residues. The junction had 14 bases not matched to a gene; V was cut back by 3 bases and J by 5 bases.

The J gene is TRBJ2-1, the V gene TRBV7-9; D might be TRBD1 (6 bases). Trimming removed 1 base at V and 8 bases at J, with 15 bases between. Germline V gives CDR1 SEHNR, CDR2 FQNEAQ (reference sequence). The CDR3 spans 15 residues. CDR3 nucleotide sequence: TGTGCCAGCAGCTTAGTTCGGACAGCCGCCCATGAGCAGTTCTTC. Encoded protein: CASSLVRTAAHEQFF.

The CDR3 loop reads CASSSRTSGGARYNEQFF. In DNA form, the CDR3 reads TGTGCCAGCAGCTCTCGGACTAGCGGGGGGGCCAGATACAATGAGCAGTTCTTC. This rearrangement joins TRBV7-9 to TRBJ2-1, with 15 bases fitting TRBD2. The CDR3 sequence is 18 residues long. J was trimmed by 4 bases and V by 4 bases; bases with no gene match: 8. CDR1 is SEHNR, CDR2 FQNEAQ, per germline (reference sequence).

This clonotype was detected ten times or more. The chain joins TRBV20-1 to TRBJ2-1; TRBD2 might be the D (6 bases). The CDR3 is 13 residues long. V was trimmed by 6 bases and J by 7 bases, leaving 16 bases between them. Germline V gene lookup returns CDR1 DFQATT and CDR2 SNEGSKA (reference sequence). The CDR3 spells CSASTGVDNEQFF. The CDR3 nucleotides are TGCAGTGCGAGTACGGGGGTGGATAATGAGCAGTTCTTC.

The chain carries TRBV30 and TRBJ1-1; perhaps TRBD1 as D (5 bases). CDR1 and CDR2 (germline): GTSNPN, SVGIG (reference sequence). V lost 4 bases and J 5 bases, leaving 20 bases between the germline ends. CDR3 size: 15 residues. CDR3 DNA sequence: TGTGCCTGGACCCAGGGCCTGACCAGGACGACTGAAGCTTTCTTT. It translates to CAWTQGLTRTTEAFF.

The V call is TRBV6-2 or TRBV6-3, the J call TRBJ2-3; 9 nucleotides match TRBD2. Germline CDR1 reads MNHEY; CDR2 reads SVGEGT. With V trimmed by 2 bases and J by 6 bases, 6 bases remained unmatched. This CDR3 spans 15 amino acids. CDR3 DNA sequence: TGTGCCAGCAGTTACCGCGCGGGAGGGTGGGATACGCAGTATTTT. As protein: CASSYRAGGWDTQYF.

This clonotype was recorded a few times. This chain connects TRBV20-1 to TRBJ2-7, with a possible D match to TRBD1 (6 bases). This CDR3 is built from 13 residues. V was trimmed by 4 bases and J by 1 base, leaving 11 bases between them. Germline CDR1 is DFQATT and CDR2 is SNEGSKA (reference sequence). Here the CDR3 DNA reads TGCAGTGCTATCCGGGACACATCCTACGAGCAGTACTTC. It specifies CSAIRDTSYEQYF.

This chain connects TRBV20-1 to TRBJ2-5, with D unclear. CDR1 and CDR2 (germline): DFQATT, SNEGSKA (reference sequence). The CDR3 has 16 amino acids. Trimming shortened V by 6 bases and J by 5 bases, and 25 bases separated the two germline ends. For the CDR3, the DNA is TGCAGTGCGCCGAACCCGCAAGACCCAGGTGTGGAGACCCAGTACTTC. Its protein is CSAPNPQDPGVETQYF.

The genes are TRBV29-1 and TRBJ2-7, with 7 bases matching TRBD2. Germline-derived CDR1 and CDR2 are SQVTM and ANQGSEA. The CDR3 is made up of 12 amino acids. The V and J ends lost 4 bases and 3 bases, in that order; junction bases with no gene match: 3. The DNA of the CDR3 is TGCAGCGTTGTCCAGCGGGGCTACGAGCAGTACTTC. This encodes CSVVQRGYEQYF.

The chain recombines TRBV14 with TRBJ2-3; D uncertain. Trimming shortened V by 7 bases and J by 5 bases, and 13 bases separated the two germline ends. This CDR3 is built from 13 residues. Germline lookup yields CDR1 SGHDN and CDR2 FVKESK. The CDR3 DNA reads TGTGCCAGCACGGACGGAGCAGTAGATACGCAGTATTTT. Translation: CASTDGAVDTQYF.